The 5 T cell receptor beta chains listed next were all sequenced from one sample in a study of T-cell memory formation after mild COVID-19 (dated by TCRdb to the early 2020s). Receptors were amplified or captured by 5' RACE. The sample was run on an Illumina NovaSeq 6000. TCRdb applied fastp at Q25 and MiXCR to the public reads, then kept only in-frame beta chains. Rows merge per CDR3 protein into single entries with the most common DNA and genes. This sample gives about 320,000 distinct CDR3 sequences in total; roughly an eighth of them show up just once. 21% of the sample belongs to the ten largest clones. The sequenced sample was PBMCs or a T cell subset sorted from them (not recorded which). The receptors originated from a man aged 18 to 30 who had mild COVID-19 (a few samples of this study predate the infection). The sample titles of this study are shuffled in the database, so cell type and time point are left out; the donor was told from shared clones.

This clonotype was observed a few times. CDR3 nucleotides: TGTGCCAGCAGCCCGAGGGGGACAGAGAGGTGGACTGAAGCTTTCTTT. This sequence encodes CASSPRGTERWTEAFF. The rearrangement uses TRBV7-9 and TRBJ1-1; 7 positions agree with TRBD1. The trim removed 5 bases at V and 5 bases at J, leaving 14 bases unmatched. CDR1 is SEHNR, CDR2 FQNEAQ, per germline (reference sequence). The CDR3 covers 16 residues.

The chain joins TRBV6-2 or TRBV6-3 to TRBJ1-1, with no clear D. Germline CDR1 and CDR2: MNHEY and SVGEGT. The ends were cut back, 0 bases at V and 11 bases at J, with 7 bases in the middle. This CDR3 is 11 amino acids long. DNA of the CDR3: TGTGCCAGCAGTTACTCGCTGGGGGCTTTCTTT. Encoded protein: CASSYSLGAFF.

This rearrangement joins TRBV5-1 to TRBJ2-3; maybe TRBD2 (6 bases). The V gene's germline CDR1 is SGHRS and CDR2 YFSETQ. The CDR3 is made up of 17 amino acids. Deletions cut 4 bases from V and 2 bases from J, with 20 bases between. Here the CDR3 reads CASSPRSRGTNTDTQYF. CDR3 coding DNA: TGCGCCAGCAGCCCACGATCTCGCGGGACCAACACAGATACGCAGTATTTT.

The table lists this clonotype with many counts. The chain carries TRBV30 and TRBJ2-7, with 7 bases fitting TRBD1. Germline loops: CDR1 GTSNPN, CDR2 SVGIG (reference sequence). V lost 3 bases and J lost 2; bases outside the gene matches: 4. The CDR3 extends over 13 amino acids. The CDR3 spells CAWRPGTAYEQYF. The CDR3 DNA follows: TGTGCCTGGAGGCCCGGGACAGCCTACGAGCAGTACTTC.

The chain has TRBV5-6 and TRBJ1-1, with TRBD1 as a possible D gene (6 bases). V gave up 4 bases and J gave up 11 bases, with 15 bases separating them. CDR3 size: 12 residues. The germline V gene encodes CDR1 SGHDT and CDR2 YYEEEE. The CDR3 is CASSLGGWGAFF. In nucleotides, the CDR3 is TGTGCCAGCAGCCTGGGGGGCTGGGGGGCTTTCTTT.